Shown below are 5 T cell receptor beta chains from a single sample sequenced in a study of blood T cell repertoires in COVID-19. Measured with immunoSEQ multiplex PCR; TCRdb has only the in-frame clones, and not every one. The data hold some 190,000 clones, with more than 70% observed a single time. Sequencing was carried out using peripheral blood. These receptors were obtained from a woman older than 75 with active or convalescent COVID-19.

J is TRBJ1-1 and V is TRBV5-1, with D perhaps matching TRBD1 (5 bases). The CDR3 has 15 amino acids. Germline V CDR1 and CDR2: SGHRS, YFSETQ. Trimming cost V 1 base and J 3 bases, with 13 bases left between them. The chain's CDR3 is CASSLYGGADTEAFF. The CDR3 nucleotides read TGCGCCAGCAGCTTGTACGGCGGGGCGGACACTGAAGCTTTCTTT.

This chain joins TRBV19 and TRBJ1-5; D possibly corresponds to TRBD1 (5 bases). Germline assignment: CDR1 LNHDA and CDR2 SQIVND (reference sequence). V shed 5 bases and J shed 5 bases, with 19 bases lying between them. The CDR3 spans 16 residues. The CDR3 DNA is TGTGCCAGTAGTGGAAGGGGAACAGCGAAATATCAGCCCCAGCATTTT. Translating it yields CASSGRGTAKYQPQHF.

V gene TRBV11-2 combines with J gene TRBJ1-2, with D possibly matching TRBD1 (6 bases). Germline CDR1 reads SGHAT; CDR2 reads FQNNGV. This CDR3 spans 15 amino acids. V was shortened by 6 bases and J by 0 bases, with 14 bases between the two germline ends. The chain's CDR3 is CASRSNRASNYGYTF. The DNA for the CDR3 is TGTGCCAGCAGGTCGAACAGGGCTTCTAACTATGGCTACACCTTC.

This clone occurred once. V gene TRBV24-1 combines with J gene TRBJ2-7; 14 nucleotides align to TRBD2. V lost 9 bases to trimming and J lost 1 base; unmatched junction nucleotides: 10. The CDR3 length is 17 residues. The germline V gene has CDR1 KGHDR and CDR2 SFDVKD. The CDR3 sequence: CATYPGTSGRRSYEQYF. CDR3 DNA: TGTGCCACCTATCCCGGGACTAGCGGGAGACGGTCCTACGAGCAGTACTTC.

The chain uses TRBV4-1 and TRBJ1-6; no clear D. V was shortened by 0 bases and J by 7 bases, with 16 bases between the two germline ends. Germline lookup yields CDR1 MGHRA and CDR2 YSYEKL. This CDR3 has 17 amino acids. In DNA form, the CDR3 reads TGCGCCAGCAGCCAAGACCACAGTCTGTATCCGAATTCACCCCTCCACTTT. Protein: CASSQDHSLYPNSPLHF.